The following is a T cell receptor (beta chain) sequence with its context. With 1 base removed from V and 4 bases from J, the gap between germline ends came to 13 bases. Per the germline V gene, CDR1 is MGHRA and CDR2 is YSYEKL. The CDR3 spans 16 residues. This sample was taken from a study of cytomegalovirus exposure and HLA in healthy donors. PCR amplification relied on 60 Vbeta primers (plus 13 Jbeta primers). The method was immunoSEQ multiplex PCR; TCRdb's version includes in-frame clones alone and lacks a portion of them. Of 170,000 or so clones detected, roughly four fifths appear once; the ten largest clones hold about 2.3%.

This sequence originates from a woman in her thirties in good health and CMV-seronegative. The source material was PBMCs. The chain is built from TRBV4-1 and TRBJ2-2, with D possibly being TRBD2 (6 bases). In DNA, the CDR3 is TGCGCCAGCAGCCAAGTCGGGGGTTGGGGCACCGGGGAGCTGTTTTTT. Protein sequence: CASSQVGGWGTGELFF.